These 20 T cell receptor beta chains were all obtained from the same sample, sequenced in a study of blood T cell repertoires in COVID-19. Using immunoSEQ multiplex PCR, the repertoire was profiled, and TCRdb retains in-frame clones only, with some absent. The table has approximately 100,000 clones, around three quarters seen once. The source material was peripheral blood. These receptors all stem from a human donor in a cohort sampled during active or convalescent COVID-19.

The chain combines TRBV28 with TRBJ2-7, with TRBD2 matching over 13 bases. The germline CDR1 and CDR2 sequences are MDHEN and SYDVKM. The CDR3 is 18 residues long. The J segment lost 0 bases and the V segment lost 3 bases, leaving 8 bases of the junction unmatched. The CDR3 DNA reads TGTGCCAGCAGTTTGTCTGGGACTAGCGGGATCGGCTCCTACGAGCAGTACTTC. This sequence encodes CASSLSGTSGIGSYEQYF. Supplemented by reference TRBV28 and TRBJ2-7, the full variable domain reads DVKVTQSSRYLVKRTGEKVFLECVQDMDHENMFWYRQDPGLGLRLIYFSYDVKMKEKGDIPEGYSVSREKKERFSLILESASTNQTSMYLCASSLSGTSGIGSYEQYFGPGTRLTVT.

This clone was recorded a few times. V is TRBV5-5 and J is TRBJ2-5; 11 nucleotides match TRBD2. J lost 10 bases, V lost 0 bases, and 11 bases had no gene match. Germline V gives CDR1 SGHKS, CDR2 YYEKEE (reference sequence). The CDR3 contains 16 residues. CDR3 loop: CASSLAVGTSGRDQYF. CDR3 bases: TGTGCCAGCAGCTTGGCCGTAGGGACTAGCGGAAGGGACCAGTACTTC.

This sequence joins TRBV30 and TRBJ1-4; weak D call: TRBD1 (5 bases). Deletions cut 4 bases from V and 3 bases from J, with 12 bases between. The CDR3 runs 14 residues. Germline values: CDR1 GTSNPN, CDR2 SVGIG (reference sequence). In nucleotides, the CDR3 is TGTGCCTGGAATAAGGGGTTAGCTAATGAAAAACTGTTTTTT. As protein: CAWNKGLANEKLFF.

This clone turned up a few times. The chain recombines TRBV2 with TRBJ1-2, with D tentatively TRBD1 (5 bases). CDR1 and CDR2 (germline): SNHLY, FYNNEI. The CDR3 runs to 14 residues. V lost 6 bases to trimming and J lost 4 bases, with 15 bases between them. The CDR3 DNA follows: TGTGCCAGCAGCCCTAGGACACCCGCCTATGGCTACACCTTC. Translation: CASSPRTPAYGYTF.

The chain couples TRBV7-3 to TRBJ1-3; no firm D call. V was shortened by 2 bases and J by 0 bases, with 11 bases between the two germline ends. The V gene's germline CDR1 is SGHTA and CDR2 FQGTGA. The length of the CDR3 is 16 residues. DNA for the CDR3: TGTGCCAGCAGCTTAGGGGAGCGGGGCTCTGGAAACACCATATATTTT. This encodes CASSLGERGSGNTIYF.

The gene calls are TRBV13 and TRBJ2-3, with D possibly being TRBD1 (5 bases). Between the trimmed V and J ends, which lost 3 bases and 0 bases, there was a span of 16 bases. CDR1 is PRHDT and CDR2 is FYEKMQ in the germline V gene (reference sequence). CDR3 length: 17 residues. This CDR3 is CASSLTLWGASTDTQYF. In nucleotides, the CDR3 is TGTGCCAGCAGCTTGACCCTCTGGGGCGCTAGCACAGATACGCAGTATTTT.

This clone was recorded only once. The CDR3 DNA follows: TGTGCCAGCAGCCTGAATGAACAGGGGGCGTCCAACTATGGCTACACCTTC. Translated: CASSLNEQGASNYGYTF. This chain links TRBV5-4 with TRBJ1-2; 9 bases map to TRBD1. Trimming at V came to 4 bases and at J to 2 bases, leaving 12 bases not matched to a gene. The V gene's germline CDR1 is SGHNT and CDR2 YYREEE (reference sequence). CDR3 length: 17 residues.

This chain connects TRBV7-2 to TRBJ2-5; TRBD1 agrees at 7 bases. Germline lookup yields CDR1 SGHTA and CDR2 FQGNSA. After removal of 0 bases from V and 5 bases from J, the junction contained 3 bases not matched to a gene. The CDR3 runs to 14 residues. CDR3 in DNA: TGTGCCAGCAGCTTAGCAGGGGGCTGGGAGACCCAGTACTTC. Translating gives CASSLAGGWETQYF.

The chain combines TRBV3-1 (or the pseudogene TRBV3-2) with TRBJ1-3; D is undetermined. The CDR3 sequence is 14 residues long. The germline V gene encodes CDR1 LGHDT and CDR2 YNNKEL (reference sequence). V lost 4 bases, J lost 1 base, and 8 bases lay in between. The DNA for the CDR3 is TGTGCCAGCAGCCGCCGGACTTCTGGAAACACCATATATTTT. Protein product: CASSRRTSGNTIYF.

The chain has TRBV6-5 and TRBJ2-1; D ambiguous. The germline V and J ends were trimmed by 8 bases and 4 bases, with 9 bases remaining between them. Per the germline V gene, CDR1 is MNHEY and CDR2 is SVGAGI. This CDR3 contains 12 residues. Written as DNA, the CDR3 is TGTGCCAGCGGCAGAAAGTACAATGAGCAGTTCTTC. Encoded protein: CASGRKYNEQFF.

The chain couples TRBV3-1 (or the pseudogene TRBV3-2) to TRBJ2-2; D remains ambiguous. CDR3 length equals 14 residues. Germline V gives CDR1 LGHDT, CDR2 YNNKEL (reference sequence). Trimming removed 3 bases from V and 4 bases from J, with 9 bases in between. In nucleotides, the CDR3 is TGTGCCAGCAGCCAGCAACTTCTCACCGGGGAGCTGTTTTTT. Its translation is CASSQQLLTGELFF.

This clone was recorded once. The CDR3 sequence: CAWIRSGEQYF. DNA of the CDR3: TGTGCCTGGATCAGATCGGGGGAGCAGTACTTC. The chain couples TRBV30 to TRBJ2-7, with D tentatively TRBD2 (5 bases). Germline V gene data show CDR1 as GTSNPN and CDR2 as SVGIG (reference sequence). The CDR3 has 11 amino acids. Trimming took 4 bases from V and 7 from J, leaving 11 bases between them.

This chain links TRBV28 with TRBJ1-2; the D is unclear. This CDR3 region has 14 residues. V was pared by 5 bases and J by 2 bases, with 12 bases between. Looked up from germline, CDR1 is MDHEN and CDR2 is SYDVKM. CDR3: CASSEAGGNYGYTF. In DNA form, the CDR3 reads TGTGCCAGCAGTGAGGCCGGAGGCAACTATGGCTACACCTTC.

This clone was observed a single time. The gene calls are TRBV28 and TRBJ1-1; TRBD1 matches 7 bases. Germline V gives CDR1 MDHEN, CDR2 SYDVKM. This CDR3 comprises 15 residues. The junction had 9 bases not matched to a gene; V was cut back by 6 bases and J by 2 bases. The DNA of the CDR3 is TGTGCCAGCAGGCGGGGAGGAGGGGGCAACACTGAAGCTTTCTTT. Its protein product is CASRRGGGGNTEAFF.

The CDR3 nucleotides read TGTGCCAGCAGCCAAGGAGATGTGAACACTGAAGCTTTCTTT. Its translation: CASSQGDVNTEAFF. The rearrangement uses TRBV3-1 (or the pseudogene TRBV3-2) and TRBJ1-1, with D unresolved. V lost 1 base, J lost 0 bases, and 6 bases lay in between. CDR1 is LGHDT and CDR2 is YNNKEL in the germline V gene (reference sequence). This CDR3 is built from 14 residues.

The chain has TRBV19 and TRBJ2-3; unclear D gene. The CDR3 runs 16 residues. The V and J ends lost 1 base and 0 bases respectively, with 11 bases between them. Per germline, CDR1 LNHDA and CDR2 SQIVND (reference sequence). The CDR3 sequence: CASSIGQTISTDTQYF. CDR3 nucleotide sequence: TGTGCCAGTAGTATAGGGCAGACAATTAGCACAGATACGCAGTATTTT.

The rearrangement joins TRBV5-1 to TRBJ2-1; 13 nucleotides line up with TRBD2. This CDR3 is 15 amino acids long. V was clipped by 3 bases and J by 7 bases; unmatched bases: 4. Germline CDR1 is SGHRS and CDR2 is YFSETQ. The CDR3 sequence is CASSWTSGSANEQFF. In DNA form, the CDR3 reads TGCGCCAGCAGCTGGACTAGCGGGAGTGCGAATGAGCAGTTCTTC.

This rearrangement joins TRBV7-2 to TRBJ2-5; no definite D call. The CDR3 has 13 residues. Germline V gene lookup returns CDR1 SGHTA and CDR2 FQGNSA. V dropped 1 base and J dropped 4 bases, with 7 bases sitting between them. CDR3 protein: CASSLGRVETQYF. In DNA form, the CDR3 reads TGTGCCAGCAGCTTAGGACGGGTAGAGACCCAGTACTTC.

This clone was picked up a small number of times. This chain links TRBV25-1 with TRBJ2-1, with TRBD1 matching over 10 bases. Trimming removed 0 bases from V and 9 bases from J; junction bases left unmatched: 5. The V gene's germline CDR1 is MGHDK and CDR2 SYGVNS. The CDR3 sequence is 15 residues long. CDR3 sequence reads: CASSEYPDRGREQFF. As DNA, the CDR3 is TGTGCCAGCAGTGAATACCCAGACAGGGGGCGTGAGCAGTTCTTC.

V usage is TRBV11-2 and J usage is TRBJ2-1; 8 bases agree with TRBD2. The CDR3 is 15 residues long. Germline CDR1 is SGHAT and CDR2 is FQNNGV. Trimming took 5 bases from V and 3 from J; bases not matched to a gene: 6. CDR3 loop: CASSPTSGFYNEQFF. The CDR3 DNA is TGTGCCAGCAGCCCCACTAGCGGTTTCTACAATGAGCAGTTCTTC.